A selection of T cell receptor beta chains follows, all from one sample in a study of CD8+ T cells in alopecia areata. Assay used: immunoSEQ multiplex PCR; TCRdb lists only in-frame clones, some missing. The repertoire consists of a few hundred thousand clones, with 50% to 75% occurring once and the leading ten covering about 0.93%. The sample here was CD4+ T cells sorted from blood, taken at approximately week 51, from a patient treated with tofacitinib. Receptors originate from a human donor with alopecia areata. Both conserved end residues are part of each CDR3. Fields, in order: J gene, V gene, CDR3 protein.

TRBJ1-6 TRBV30 CALLRDIYNSPLHF
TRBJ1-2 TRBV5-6 CASSTTGDYGYTF
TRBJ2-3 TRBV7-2 CASSPRGSRGGYTDTQYF
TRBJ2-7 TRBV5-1 CASSSTRQATYEQYF
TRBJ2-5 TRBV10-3 CAISGGQVETQYF
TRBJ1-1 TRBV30 CAWSRARGSEAFF
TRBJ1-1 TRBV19 CASILDRGQNTEAFF
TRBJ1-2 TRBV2 CASSVSYGYTF
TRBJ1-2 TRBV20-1 CSAGKAGTNTF
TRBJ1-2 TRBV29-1 CSVARQGHYGYTF
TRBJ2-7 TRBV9 CASSQGGVGLPLEQYF
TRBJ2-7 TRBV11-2 CASSLGQGDAEQYF
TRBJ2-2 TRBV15 CATSRAGPGSTGELFF
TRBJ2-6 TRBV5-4 CASSKGQAPGANVLTF
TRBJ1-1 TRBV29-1 CSAKALVNTEAFF
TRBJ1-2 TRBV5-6 CASSREDRYGYTF
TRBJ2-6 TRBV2 CASSARGPGANVLTF
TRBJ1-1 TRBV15 CATSRDFGNTEAFF
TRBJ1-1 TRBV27 CASSKYRVPATEAFF
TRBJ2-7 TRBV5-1 CASSLPGTGTSYEQYF
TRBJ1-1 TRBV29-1 CSVEGPLNTEAFF
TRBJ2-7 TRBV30 CAWSGSLTGPAYEQYF
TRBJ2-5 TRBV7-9 CASRRGGVQETQYF
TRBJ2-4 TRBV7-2 CASTLSGAPKNIQYF
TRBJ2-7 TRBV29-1 CSVIISSYEQYF
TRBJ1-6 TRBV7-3 CASSLRGTGESPLHF
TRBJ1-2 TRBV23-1 CASSPHGTYYGYTF
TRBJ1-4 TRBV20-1 CSAGTNEKLFF